This TCR beta chain comes out of a study of cytomegalovirus exposure and HLA in healthy donors. Although they were nominally healthy when sampled, donors likely had unrecorded immune exposures. The PCR made use of 60 Vbeta and 13 Jbeta primers. Assay used: immunoSEQ multiplex PCR; TCRdb lists only in-frame clones, some missing. The sample has about 140,000 clones; 60% to 80% are singletons. Remarks on this clone: Its specificity is unknown.

Study outcomes and limitations: The study recorded about 160 TCR beta chains that were cytomegalovirus-associated. TCR beta chain V- and J-gene trimming was linked, in a later analysis, to a missense variant in DCLRE1C. When a later analysis compared HLA-associated TCR beta chains with equally common others, the HLA-associated chains turned out to be more clonally expanded and to have lower generation probabilities.

This CDR3 is built from 19 residues. Germline CDR1 reads MNHEY; CDR2 reads SMNVEV (reference sequence). Trimming cost V 0 bases and J 12 bases; bases outside gene matches: 21. This chain joins TRBV27 and TRBJ2-1; 9 bases fit TRBD2. The clonotype comes from a man aged 30 to 45 in good health and CMV-seronegative. The sample was PBMCs. This CDR3 is CASSLSDGRGGSGGGRQFF. CDR3 sequence (DNA): TGTGCCAGCAGTTTATCTGATGGCAGGGGGGGTAGCGGGGGTGGGCGGCAGTTCTTC.